These 9 T cell receptor beta chains originate from one sample sequenced in a study of cytomegalovirus exposure and HLA in healthy donors. A multiplex PCR was run with 60 Vbeta primers and 13 Jbeta primers. Clones were sequenced by immunoSEQ multiplex PCR, and TCRdb holds only the in-frame ones, with some missing. The table includes approximately 130,000 clones, 60% to 80% detected once. Sequences were obtained from PBMCs. All receptors derive from a man in his fifties or sixties in good health and CMV-seronegative.

The rearrangement joins TRBV11-2 to TRBJ2-7, with 10 bases identical to TRBD1. From germline, CDR1 is SGHAT and CDR2 FQNNGV. The CDR3 totals 16 residues. V gave up 0 bases and J gave up 2 bases; unmatched junction bases: 4. The CDR3 DNA follows: TGTGCCAGCAGCTTAGAAGGACAGGGGGTTACCTACGAGCAGTACTTC. Protein: CASSLEGQGVTYEQYF. Supplemented by reference TRBV11-2 and TRBJ2-7, the full variable domain reads EAGVAQSPRYKIIEKRQSVAFWCNPISGHATLYWYQQILGQGPKLLIQFQNNGVVDDSQLPKDRFSAERLKGVDSTLKIQPAKLEDSAVYLCASSLEGQGVTYEQYFGPGTRLTVT.

The V call is TRBV27, the J call TRBJ2-1; 13 bases match TRBD2. Germline V CDR1 and CDR2: MNHEY, SMNVEV (reference sequence). J gave up 8 bases and V 6 bases, and 7 bases lay outside the gene matches. The CDR3 covers 15 residues. The CDR3 sequence: CASRGWTSGSDEQFF. The CDR3 coding sequence is TGTGCCAGCAGGGGCTGGACTAGCGGGAGTGATGAGCAGTTCTTC.

This sequence joins TRBV7-3 and TRBJ2-3, with 10 positions matching TRBD2. J gave up 1 base and V 2 bases, and 3 bases lay outside the gene matches. Germline values: CDR1 SGHTA, CDR2 FQGTGA. The length of the CDR3 is 16 residues. The CDR3 spells CASSLALAGGTDTQYF. DNA for the CDR3: TGTGCCAGCAGCTTAGCTCTAGCGGGAGGCACAGATACGCAGTATTTT. Full variable domain (missing parts from reference TRBV7-3 and TRBJ2-3): GAGVSQTPSNKVTEKGKYVELRCDPISGHTALYWYRQSLGQGPEFLIYFQGTGAADDSGLPNDRFFAVRPEGSVSTLKIQRTERGDSAVYLCASSLALAGGTDTQYFGPGTRLTVL.

This chain connects TRBV6-1 to TRBJ2-6; 7 nucleotides agree with TRBD1. Losses at the gene ends were 6 bases for V and 1 base for J; bases not matched to a gene: 3. CDR3 length equals 15 residues. Germline V gene data show CDR1 as MNHNS and CDR2 as SASEGT. This CDR3 reads CASRTGSSGANVLTF. For the CDR3, the DNA is TGTGCCAGCAGGACAGGGTCTTCTGGGGCCAACGTCCTGACTTTC.

Concerning this clone itself: In the same sample, other DNA sequences code for this CDR3. The chain links TRBV11-3 to TRBJ1-1, with D unresolved. The CDR3 loop spans 13 amino acids. V lost 3 bases and J lost 2, with 7 bases in between. The germline CDR1 and CDR2 sequences are SGHNT and YENEEA. The CDR3 DNA reads TGTGCCAGCAGCTTTTCCAGTAACACTGAAGCTTTCTTT. This encodes CASSFSSNTEAFF.

V and J are TRBV27 and TRBJ2-5, with TRBD2 matching 9 bases. This CDR3 spans 20 amino acids. Germline V gene lookup returns CDR1 MNHEY and CDR2 SMNVEV (reference sequence). The V and J ends lost 7 bases and 1 base, in that order; junction bases with no gene match: 22. For the CDR3, the DNA is TGTGCCAGCACTTCGATAGGTCCTACTAGCGGGCGCCCCTTCCAAGAGACCCAGTACTTC. This encodes CASTSIGPTSGRPFQETQYF.

The chain joins TRBV28 to TRBJ1-1, with D uncertain. Germline V gene sequence: CDR1 MDHEN, CDR2 SYDVKM. Deletions cut 8 bases from V and 3 bases from J, with 10 bases between. This CDR3 is 12 amino acids long. CDR3 sequence: CASQGRDTEAFF. The CDR3 DNA sequence: TGTGCCAGCCAAGGCCGGGACACTGAAGCTTTCTTT. The complete variable domain, with remaining parts taken from reference TRBV28 and TRBJ1-1, reads DVKVTQSSRYLVKRTGEKVFLECVQDMDHENMFWYRQDPGLGLRLIYFSYDVKMKEKGDIPEGYSVSREKKERFSLILESASTNQTSMYLCASQGRDTEAFFGQGTRLTVV.

This clone appeared a single time. The genes are TRBV7-9 and TRBJ2-1; D remains unclear. The germline V gene has CDR1 SEHNR and CDR2 FQNEAQ (reference sequence). The CDR3 sequence is 15 residues long. The germline V and J ends were trimmed by 5 bases and 6 bases, with 17 bases remaining between them. The CDR3 loop is CASSAPGAASNEQFF. The CDR3 DNA sequence: TGTGCCAGCAGCGCGCCCGGAGCAGCAAGCAATGAGCAGTTCTTC.

The chain combines TRBV14 with TRBJ2-1, with 11 bases identical to TRBD2. V gave up 0 bases and J gave up 8 bases; unmatched junction bases: 6. Per germline, CDR1 SGHDN and CDR2 FVKESK. The CDR3 loop spans 16 amino acids. CDR3 nucleotide sequence: TGTGCCAGCAGCCAAGAACTAGCGGGAGATGAAGATGAGCAGTTCTTC. Translating it yields CASSQELAGDEDEQFF.